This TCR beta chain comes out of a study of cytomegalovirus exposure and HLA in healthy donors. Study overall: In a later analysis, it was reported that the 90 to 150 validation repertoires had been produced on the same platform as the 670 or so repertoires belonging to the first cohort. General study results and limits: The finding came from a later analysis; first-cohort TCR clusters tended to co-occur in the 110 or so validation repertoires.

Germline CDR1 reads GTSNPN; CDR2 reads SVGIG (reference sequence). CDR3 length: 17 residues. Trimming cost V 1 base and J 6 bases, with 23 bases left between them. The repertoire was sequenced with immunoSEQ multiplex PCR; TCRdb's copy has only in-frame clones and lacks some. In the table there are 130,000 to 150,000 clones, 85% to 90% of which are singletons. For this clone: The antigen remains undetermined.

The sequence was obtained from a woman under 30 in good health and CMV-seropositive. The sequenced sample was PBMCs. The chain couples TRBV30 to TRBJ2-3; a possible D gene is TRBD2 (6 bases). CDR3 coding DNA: TGTGCCTGGAGTGGCCCCGATACTAGCCGGAATGTGGATACGCAGTATTTT. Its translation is CAWSGPDTSRNVDTQYF.